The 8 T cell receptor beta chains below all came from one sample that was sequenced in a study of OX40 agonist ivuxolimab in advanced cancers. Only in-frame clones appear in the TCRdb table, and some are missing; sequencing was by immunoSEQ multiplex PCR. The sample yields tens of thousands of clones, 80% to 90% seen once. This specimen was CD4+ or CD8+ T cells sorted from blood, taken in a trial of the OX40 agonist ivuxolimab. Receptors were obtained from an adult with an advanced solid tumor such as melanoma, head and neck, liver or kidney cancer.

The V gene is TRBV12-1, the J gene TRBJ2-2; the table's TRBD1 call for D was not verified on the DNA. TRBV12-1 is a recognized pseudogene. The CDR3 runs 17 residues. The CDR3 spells CASSLLTGTKNTGELFF. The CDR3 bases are TGTGCCAGCAGCCTACTGACCGGGACAAAGAACACCGGGGAGCTGTTTTTT.

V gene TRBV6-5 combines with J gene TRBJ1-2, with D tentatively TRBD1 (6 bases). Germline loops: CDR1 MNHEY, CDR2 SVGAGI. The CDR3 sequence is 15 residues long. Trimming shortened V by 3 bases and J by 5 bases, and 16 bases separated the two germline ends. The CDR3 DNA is TGTGCCAGCAGTTATAGGAGGGACAAGTTATATGGCTACACCTTC. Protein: CASSYRRDKLYGYTF.

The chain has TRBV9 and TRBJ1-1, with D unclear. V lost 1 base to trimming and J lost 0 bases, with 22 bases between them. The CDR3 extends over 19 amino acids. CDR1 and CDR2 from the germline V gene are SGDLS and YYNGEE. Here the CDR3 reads CASSVRSGPGPPLNTEAFF. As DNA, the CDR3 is TGTGCCAGCAGCGTACGATCGGGCCCAGGACCCCCTTTGAACACTGAAGCTTTCTTT.

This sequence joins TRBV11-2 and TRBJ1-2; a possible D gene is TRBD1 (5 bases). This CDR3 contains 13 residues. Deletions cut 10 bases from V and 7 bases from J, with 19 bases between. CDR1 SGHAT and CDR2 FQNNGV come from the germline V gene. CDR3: CAIPSSKGRGYTF. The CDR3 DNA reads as TGTGCCATACCAAGCAGCAAGGGGCGTGGCTACACCTTC.

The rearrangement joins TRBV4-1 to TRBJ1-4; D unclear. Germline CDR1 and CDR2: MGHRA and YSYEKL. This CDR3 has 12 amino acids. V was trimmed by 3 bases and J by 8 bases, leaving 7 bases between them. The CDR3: CASSQGREKLFF. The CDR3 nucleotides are TGCGCCAGCAGCCAGGGGAGGGAAAAACTGTTTTTT.

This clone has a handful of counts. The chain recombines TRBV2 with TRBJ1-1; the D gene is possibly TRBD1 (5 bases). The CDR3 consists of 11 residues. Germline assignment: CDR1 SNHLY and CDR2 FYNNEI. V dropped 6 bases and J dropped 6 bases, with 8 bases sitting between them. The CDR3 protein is CASSQGAEAFF. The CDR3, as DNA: TGTGCCAGCAGCCAAGGGGCTGAAGCTTTCTTT.

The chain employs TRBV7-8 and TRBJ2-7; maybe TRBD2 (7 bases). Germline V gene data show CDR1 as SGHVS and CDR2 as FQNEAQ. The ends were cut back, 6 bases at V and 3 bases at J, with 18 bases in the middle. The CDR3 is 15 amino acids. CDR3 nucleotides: TGTGCCAGCAGTCTAGAGGGGGGGCTAAGCTACGAGCAGTACTTC. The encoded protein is CASSLEGGLSYEQYF.

The DNA for the CDR3 is TGTGCCAGCAGCTTAGGGACAGGGCCTTTGAGGGGCTACACCTTC. This translates into CASSLGTGPLRGYTF. The gene calls are TRBV7-9 and TRBJ1-2; 8 bases fit TRBD1. The germline V gene has CDR1 SEHNR and CDR2 FQNEAQ (reference sequence). V lost 1 base and J lost 8; bases outside the gene matches: 9. The CDR3 consists of 15 residues.